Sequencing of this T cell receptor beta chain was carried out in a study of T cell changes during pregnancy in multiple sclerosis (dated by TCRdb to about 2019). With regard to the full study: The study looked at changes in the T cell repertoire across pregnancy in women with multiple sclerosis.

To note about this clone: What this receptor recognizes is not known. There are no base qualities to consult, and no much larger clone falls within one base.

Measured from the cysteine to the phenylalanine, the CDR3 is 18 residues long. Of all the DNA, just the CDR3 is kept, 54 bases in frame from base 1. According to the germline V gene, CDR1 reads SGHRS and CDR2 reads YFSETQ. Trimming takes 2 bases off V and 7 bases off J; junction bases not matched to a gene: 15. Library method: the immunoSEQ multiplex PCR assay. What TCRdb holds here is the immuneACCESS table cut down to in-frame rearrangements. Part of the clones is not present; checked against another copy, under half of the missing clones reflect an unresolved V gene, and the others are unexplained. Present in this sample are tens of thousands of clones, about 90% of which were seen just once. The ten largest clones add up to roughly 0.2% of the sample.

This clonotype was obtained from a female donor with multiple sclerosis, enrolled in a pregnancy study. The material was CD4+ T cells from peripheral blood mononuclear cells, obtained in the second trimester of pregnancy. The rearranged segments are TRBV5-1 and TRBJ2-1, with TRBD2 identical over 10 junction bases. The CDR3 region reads CASSLRLAGESRKNEQFF. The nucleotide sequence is TGCGCCAGCAGCTTAAGGCTAGCGGGAGAAAGTCGGAAAAATGAGCAGTTCTTC.